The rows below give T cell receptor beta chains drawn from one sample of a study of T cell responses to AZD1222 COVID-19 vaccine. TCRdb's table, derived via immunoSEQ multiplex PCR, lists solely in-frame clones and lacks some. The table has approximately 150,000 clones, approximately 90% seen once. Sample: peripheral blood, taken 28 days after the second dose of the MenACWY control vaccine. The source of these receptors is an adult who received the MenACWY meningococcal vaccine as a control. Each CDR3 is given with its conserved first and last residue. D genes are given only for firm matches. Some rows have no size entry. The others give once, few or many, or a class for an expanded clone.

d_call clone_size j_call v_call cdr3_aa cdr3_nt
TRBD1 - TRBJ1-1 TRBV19 CATLLLAGGRHTEAFF TGTGCCACTCTCCTCCTCGCAGGGGGTAGGCACACTGAAGCTTTCTTT
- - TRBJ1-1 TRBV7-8 CASSLVNGRPEAFF TGTGCCAGCAGCTTAGTGAACGGACGGCCAGAAGCTTTCTTT
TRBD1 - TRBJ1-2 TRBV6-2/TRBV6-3 CASSGRTGAGYGYTF TGTGCCAGCAGTGGACGGACAGGGGCCGGGTATGGCTACACCTTC
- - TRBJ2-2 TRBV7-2 CASSGRVQRRTGELFF TGTGCCAGCAGCGGGCGGGTACAGCGGCGCACCGGGGAGCTGTTTTTT
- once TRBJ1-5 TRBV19 CASSISPGREIQPQHF TGTGCCAGTAGTATATCCCCGGGAAGGGAGATTCAGCCCCAGCATTTT
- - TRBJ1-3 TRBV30 CAWSVSGRRNTIYF TGTGCCTGGAGTGTATCAGGAAGGAGAAACACCATATATTTT
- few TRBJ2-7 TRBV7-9 CASSLSYEQYF TGTGCCAGCAGCCTGTCCTACGAGCAGTACTTC
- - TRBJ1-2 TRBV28 CASAMPLGRNRGDYGYTF TGTGCCAGCGCTATGCCCCTGGGACGGAACCGCGGAGACTATGGCTACACCTTC
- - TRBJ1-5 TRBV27 CASSPRLGQPQHF TGTGCCAGCAGTCCCCGACTGGGCCAGCCCCAGCATTTT
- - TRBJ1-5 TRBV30 CAWSVGGGALPQPQHF TGTGCCTGGAGTGTAGGAGGGGGGGCACTTCCTCAGCCCCAGCATTTT
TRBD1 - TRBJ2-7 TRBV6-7 CASRRYSQGTGSYEQYF TGTGCCAGCAGGCGATACTCACAGGGGACGGGCTCCTACGAGCAGTACTTC
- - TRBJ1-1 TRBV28 CASSLLVLSENTEAFF TGTGCCAGCAGTTTATTGGTTTTGTCGGAAAACACTGAAGCTTTCTTT
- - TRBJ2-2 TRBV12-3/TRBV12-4 CASRVTGELFF TGTGCCAGCAGGGTGACCGGGGAGCTGTTTTTT
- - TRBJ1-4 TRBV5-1 CASSFRGDEKLFF TGCGCCAGCAGCTTTCGGGGGGATGAAAAACTGTTTTTT
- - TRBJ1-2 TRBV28 CASSVTGRGYTF TGTGCCAGCAGCGTGACAGGCCGAGGCTACACCTTC
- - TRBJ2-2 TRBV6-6 CASSYSRGGDTGELFF TGTGCCAGCAGTTACTCAAGGGGTGGGGACACCGGGGAGCTGTTTTTT
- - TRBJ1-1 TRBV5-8 CASSPTGTEAFF TGTGCCAGCAGCCCCACGGGCACTGAAGCTTTCTTT
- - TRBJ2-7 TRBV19 CASSIVAGSPGEQYF TGTGCCAGTAGTATTGTGGCGGGGTCCCCTGGCGAGCAGTACTTC
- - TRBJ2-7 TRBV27 CASSFSSRTDLPYEQYF TGTGCCAGCAGTTTTAGTAGCCGGACAGATTTACCCTACGAGCAGTACTTC
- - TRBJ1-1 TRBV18 CASRGLEPNTEAFF TGTGCCAGCCGCGGGTTAGAGCCGAACACTGAAGCTTTCTTT
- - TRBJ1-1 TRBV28 CASRFKGGNTEAFF TGTGCCAGCAGGTTTAAGGGTGGGAACACTGAAGCTTTCTTT
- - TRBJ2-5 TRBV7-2 CASSFQGPLLETQYF TGTGCCAGCAGCTTCCAGGGGCCGCTCTTGGAGACCCAGTACTTC
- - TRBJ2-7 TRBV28 CASSTGGLMDEQYF TGTGCCAGCAGCACCGGGGGTTTGATGGACGAGCAGTACTTC
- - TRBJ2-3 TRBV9 CASSHSGEVTDTQYF TGTGCCAGCAGCCACAGCGGAGAAGTAACAGATACGCAGTATTTT
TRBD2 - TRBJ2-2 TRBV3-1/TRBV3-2 CASSHPWRENAGELFF TGTGCCAGCAGCCATCCTTGGCGGGAGAACGCCGGGGAGCTGTTTTTT
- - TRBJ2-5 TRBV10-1 CASSGGRGETQYF TGCGCCAGCAGTGGGGGTCGCGGAGAGACCCAGTACTTC
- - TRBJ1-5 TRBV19 CASSMGYGAHQPQHF TGTGCCAGTAGTATGGGGTATGGGGCCCATCAGCCCCAGCATTTT
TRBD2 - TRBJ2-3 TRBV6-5 CASRRLAGGTDTQYF TGTGCCAGCCGACGACTAGCGGGAGGAACAGATACGCAGTATTTT
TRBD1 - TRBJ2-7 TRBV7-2 CASSLNTGGAYEQYF TGTGCCAGCAGCTTGAATACAGGGGGCGCCTACGAGCAGTACTTC
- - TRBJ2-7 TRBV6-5 CASSTVGGRNEQYF TGTGCCAGCAGTACGGTAGGGGGTAGGAACGAGCAGTACTTC
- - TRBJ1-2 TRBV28 CASRENGYTF TGTGCCAGCAGGGAGAATGGCTACACCTTC
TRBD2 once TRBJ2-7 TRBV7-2 CASSPSGRYEQYF TGTGCCAGCAGCCCGAGCGGGAGGTACGAGCAGTACTTC
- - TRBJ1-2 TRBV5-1 CASTIGGSGYGYTF TGCGCCAGCACCATCGGGGGTAGTGGCTATGGCTACACCTTC
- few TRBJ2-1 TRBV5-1 CASSLAATTYNEQFF TGCGCCAGCAGCTTGGCCGCGACCACTTACAATGAGCAGTTCTTC
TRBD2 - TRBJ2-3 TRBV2 CASRGAGVGVDTQYF TGTGCCAGCAGAGGTGCGGGAGTAGGGGTAGATACGCAGTATTTT
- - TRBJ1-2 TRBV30 CAWSLQGNGYTF TGTGCCTGGAGCCTACAGGGCAATGGCTACACCTTC
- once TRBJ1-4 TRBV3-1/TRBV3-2 CASSQAGAATNEKLFF TGTGCCAGCAGCCAAGCGGGGGCTGCAACTAATGAAAAACTGTTTTTT
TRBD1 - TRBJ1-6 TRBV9 CASSVASQGVGSPLHF TGTGCCAGCAGCGTAGCTTCCCAGGGGGTGGGTTCACCCCTCCACTTT
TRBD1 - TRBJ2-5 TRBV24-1 CATSDPDRGRTETQYF TGTGCCACCAGTGACCCTGACAGGGGGAGAACCGAGACCCAGTACTTC
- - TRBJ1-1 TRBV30 CAWSTTVNTEAFF TGTGCCTGGAGTACGACGGTGAACACTGAAGCTTTCTTT
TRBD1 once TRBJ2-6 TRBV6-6 CASIRQGIFLAGANVLTF TGTGCCAGCATTCGACAGGGGATCTTTCTAGCTGGGGCCAACGTCCTGACTTTC